This T cell receptor beta chain was profiled in a study of cytomegalovirus exposure and HLA in healthy donors. Whole-study context: Unique TCR beta sequences numbering around 110 million came from around 180 million T cells in an earlier analysis. General study findings and limits: The authors enumerated some 170 TCR beta chains as linked to cytomegalovirus. According to reports, the classifier identified cytomegalovirus status with high specificity and sensitivity. CMV serostatus stood as the only immune exposure information on hand.

A word on this clone: Antigen specificity is unknown.

CDR1 and CDR2 (germline): SGHRS, YFSETQ. The V gene lost 5 bases and the J gene lost 1 base, with 15 bases spanning the gap. The CDR3 has 15 residues. The PCR had 60 Vbeta and 13 Jbeta primers. Data came from immunoSEQ multiplex PCR; TCRdb stores just in-frame clones and leaves some out. The sample shows about 170,000 clones, 84% of them seen only once. The specimen sequenced was PBMCs. The chain carries TRBV5-1 and TRBJ1-1; D might be TRBD1 (5 bases). The clonotype originates from a boy aged 2 to 10 in good health and CMV-seronegative. The CDR3 nucleotides read TGCGCCAGCAGGTATCCCGGGACTGCGAACACTGAAGCTTTCTTT. Protein: CASRYPGTANTEAFF.